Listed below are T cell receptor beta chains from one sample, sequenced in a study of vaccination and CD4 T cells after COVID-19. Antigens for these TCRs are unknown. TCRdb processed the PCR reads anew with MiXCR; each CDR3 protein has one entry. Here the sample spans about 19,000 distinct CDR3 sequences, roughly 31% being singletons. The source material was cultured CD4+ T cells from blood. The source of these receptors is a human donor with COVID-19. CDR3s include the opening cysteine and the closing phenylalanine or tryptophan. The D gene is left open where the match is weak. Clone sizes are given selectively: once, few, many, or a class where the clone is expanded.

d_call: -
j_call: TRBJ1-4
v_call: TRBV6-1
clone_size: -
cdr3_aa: CASSASGTNEKLFF
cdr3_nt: TGTGCCAGCAGTGCAAGCGGGACAAATGAAAAACTGTTTTTT

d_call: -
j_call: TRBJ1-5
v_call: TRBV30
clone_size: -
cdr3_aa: CAWSVTGDQPQHF
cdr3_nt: TGTGCCTGGAGTGTAACAGGAGATCAGCCCCAGCATTTT

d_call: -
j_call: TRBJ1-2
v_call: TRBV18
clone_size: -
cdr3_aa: CASSPGRKQYGYTF
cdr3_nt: TGTGCCAGCTCACCGGGAAGGAAACAGTATGGCTACACCTTC

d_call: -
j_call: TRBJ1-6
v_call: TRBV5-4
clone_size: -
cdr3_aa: CASSLGGGLTNSPLHF
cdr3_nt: TGTGCCAGCAGCTTGGGAGGGGGTTTGACTAATTCACCCCTCCACTTT

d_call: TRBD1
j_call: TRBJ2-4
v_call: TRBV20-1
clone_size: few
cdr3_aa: CSARDRTLAKNIQYF
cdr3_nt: TGCAGTGCTAGGGACAGGACTTTAGCCAAAAACATTCAGTACTTC

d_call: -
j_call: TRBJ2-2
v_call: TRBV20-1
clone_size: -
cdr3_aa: CSARDGGAGGELFF
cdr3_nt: TGCAGTGCTAGAGATGGGGGGGCAGGCGGGGAGCTGTTTTTT

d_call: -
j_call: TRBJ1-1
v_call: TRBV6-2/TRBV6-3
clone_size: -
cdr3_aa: CASSYRGTHTEAFF
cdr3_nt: TGTGCCAGCAGTTATCGAGGGACGCACACTGAAGCTTTCTTT

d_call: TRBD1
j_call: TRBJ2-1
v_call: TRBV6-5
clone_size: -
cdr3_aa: CASSYSGTADNEQFF
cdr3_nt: TGTGCCAGCAGTTACTCGGGGACAGCTGACAATGAGCAGTTCTTC

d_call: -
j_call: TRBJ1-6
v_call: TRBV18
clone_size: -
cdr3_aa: CASSPRQDYNSPLHF
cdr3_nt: TGTGCCAGCTCACCGAGACAGGACTATAATTCACCCCTCCACTTT

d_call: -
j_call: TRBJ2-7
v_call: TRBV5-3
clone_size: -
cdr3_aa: CASSFPGALSYEQYF
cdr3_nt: TGTGCCAGTAGCTTTCCCGGGGCTCTCTCCTACGAGCAGTACTTC

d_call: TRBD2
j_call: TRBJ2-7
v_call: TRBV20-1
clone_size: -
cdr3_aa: CSARLAGAYEQYF
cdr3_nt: TGCAGTGCCAGACTAGCGGGAGCCTACGAGCAGTACTTC

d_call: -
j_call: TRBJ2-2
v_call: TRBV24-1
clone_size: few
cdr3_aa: CATSDARTEGNTGELFF
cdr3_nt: TGTGCCACCAGTGATGCCCGGACAGAGGGAAACACCGGGGAGCTGTTTTTT

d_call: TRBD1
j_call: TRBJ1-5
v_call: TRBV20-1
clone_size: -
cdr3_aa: CSAPQGARQPQHF
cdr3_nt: TGCAGTGCTCCACAGGGGGCCCGGCAGCCCCAGCATTTT

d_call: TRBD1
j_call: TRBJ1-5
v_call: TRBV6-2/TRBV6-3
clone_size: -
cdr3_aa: CASSYSRTGGQPQHF
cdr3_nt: TGTGCCAGCAGTTACTCGAGGACAGGGGGTCAGCCCCAGCATTTT

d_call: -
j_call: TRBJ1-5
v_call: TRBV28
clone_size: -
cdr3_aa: CASSLYGQPQHF
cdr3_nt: TGTGCCAGCAGTTTATACGGTCAGCCCCAGCATTTT

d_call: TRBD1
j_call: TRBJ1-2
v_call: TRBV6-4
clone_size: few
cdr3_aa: CASKRDRETYTGYTF
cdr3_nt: TGTGCCAGCAAGAGGGACAGGGAGACATATACTGGCTACACCTTC

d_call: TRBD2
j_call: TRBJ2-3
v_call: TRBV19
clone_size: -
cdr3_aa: CASSVRDYRTDTQYF
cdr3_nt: TGTGCCAGTAGTGTCCGGGACTACCGCACAGATACGCAGTATTTT